Below are 29 T cell receptor beta chains sequenced from a single sample in a study of regulatory T cells in long-lasting Graves disease. Building the TCR beta libraries relied on iRepertoire HTBI primers, and CDR3 regions underwent Arm-PCR. A single record per CDR3 protein comes from TCRdb applying MiXCR to the multiplex PCR reads. The sample carries around 340,000 distinct CDR3 sequences, about 19% recorded once. Time point noted: persistent/refractory GD, antithyroid drugs over 5 years with positive TRAb. Following extraction of RNA from PBMCs, that RNA was used to make the TCR library. The sample consisted of peripheral blood mononuclear cells (PBMCs), taken when the disease was refractory, from a patient treated with antithyroid drugs. The receptors stem from a female donor with Graves disease.

With regard to this clonotype: A read error may explain this, as a much larger clone is one base away. This sequence joins TRBV20-1 and TRBJ1-5; D unclear. CDR3 length equals 14 residues. CDR1 DFQATT and CDR2 SNEGSKA come from the germline V gene (reference sequence). The CDR3 loop is CGAPPGRGNQPQHF. DNA for the CDR3: TGCGGTGCCCCGCCCGGACGGGGAAATCAGCCCCAGCATTTT.

This chain joins TRBV11-2 and TRBJ2-7; D gene unclear. This CDR3 is built from 15 residues. Germline lookup yields CDR1 SGHAT and CDR2 FQNNGV. Trimming shortened V by 3 bases and J by 5 bases, and 17 bases separated the two germline ends. This CDR3 is CASSLDRSHIDEQYF. CDR3 nucleotide sequence: TGTGCCAGCAGCTTGGACCGAAGTCATATCGACGAGCAGTACTTC.

This clonotype appeared a few times. The rearrangement links TRBV27 to TRBJ1-5, with TRBD1 matching over 8 bases. The germline V gene has CDR1 MNHEY and CDR2 SMNVEV (reference sequence). This CDR3 contains 15 residues. V gave up 8 bases and J gave up 3 bases; unmatched junction bases: 9. This CDR3 is CASGTGTGNNQPQHF. The DNA of the CDR3 is TGTGCCAGCGGGACCGGGACAGGAAACAATCAGCCCCAGCATTTT.

In this sample, this clonotype turned up many times. The chain has TRBV12-3 or TRBV12-4 and TRBJ1-1; tentative D call: TRBD1 (6 bases). Trimming stripped 7 bases from V and 1 base from J, with 13 bases between. CDR3 length: 14 amino acids. The CDR3 nucleotides read TGTGCCAGCACCCCGGACAGCTCGAACACTGAAGCTTTCTTT. Its protein is CASTPDSSNTEAFF.

This chain links TRBV19 with TRBJ1-4; D is undetermined. CDR3 length equals 13 residues. Germline V lookup: CDR1 LNHDA, CDR2 SQIVND (reference sequence). The ends were cut back, 4 bases at V and 5 bases at J, with 8 bases in the middle. This chain's CDR3 is CASSNLQNEKLFF. DNA of the CDR3: TGTGCCAGTAGTAACTTGCAGAATGAAAAACTGTTTTTT.

This clonotype showed up many times. The chain uses TRBV6-1 and TRBJ1-1, with D unresolved. Trimming took off 5 bases at V and 2 bases at J, with 21 bases between the two ends. The length of the CDR3 is 17 residues. Germline V lookup: CDR1 MNHNS, CDR2 SASEGT. CDR3 in amino acids: CASSPHQLRRANTEAFF. In nucleotides, the CDR3 is TGTGCCAGCAGTCCCCACCAACTTCGCCGTGCTAACACTGAAGCTTTCTTT.

This clonotype has a single count. Being one base from a much bigger clone, this may be a read error. It is likely a read error, because the conserved phenylalanine at the end of the CDR3 is missing. DNA of the CDR3: TGTGCCAGCAGTTCGGACAGGGAACCGGGGCAGCCCCAGCATTCT. It encodes CASSSDREPGQPQHS. This sequence joins TRBV12-3 or TRBV12-4 and TRBJ1-5, with 8 nucleotides matching TRBD1. The CDR3 is 15 residues long. The junction had 9 bases not matched to a gene; V was cut back by 4 bases and J by 7 bases.

This clonotype was observed many times. CDR3 nucleotides: TGTGCCTGGAGTTCCCAGGGCCATCAGCCCCAGCATTTT. Amino acid sequence: CAWSSQGHQPQHF. The chain recombines TRBV30 with TRBJ1-5, with D possibly TRBD1 on 5 matching bases. The V gene's germline CDR1 is GTSNPN and CDR2 SVGIG (reference sequence). This CDR3 is built from 13 residues. The V and J ends lost 2 bases and 5 bases respectively, with 10 bases between them.

This clonotype was seen more than once but under ten times. V usage is TRBV20-1 and J usage is TRBJ2-7; 7 bases line up with TRBD1. Germline CDR1 is DFQATT and CDR2 is SNEGSKA (reference sequence). J was trimmed by 4 bases and V by 6 bases; bases with no gene match: 9. The CDR3 is 13 amino acids. The CDR3 loop is CSARDRTNYEQYF. CDR3 in DNA: TGCAGTGCCAGGGACAGAACCAATTACGAGCAGTACTTC.

The chain has TRBV2 and TRBJ1-1; 10 positions agree with TRBD1. This CDR3 comprises 15 residues. Germline CDR1 is SNHLY and CDR2 is FYNNEI. The V gene end was trimmed by 6 bases and the J gene end by 6 bases; junction bases not matched to a gene: 10. The CDR3 reads CASRSRTGGSAEAFF. The DNA of the CDR3 is TGTGCCAGCAGATCAAGGACAGGGGGGAGCGCTGAAGCTTTCTTT. The whole variable domain, remainder taken from reference TRBV2 and TRBJ1-1, is EPEVTQTPSHQVTQMGQEVILRCVPISNHLYFYWYRQILGQKVEFLVSFYNNEISEKSEIFDDQFSVERPDGSNFTLKIRSTKLEDSAMYFCASRSRTGGSAEAFFGQGTRLTVV.

This rearrangement joins TRBV27 to TRBJ1-2; 9 bases fit TRBD1. The CDR3 length is 15 residues. Germline assignment: CDR1 MNHEY and CDR2 SMNVEV (reference sequence). After removal of 6 bases from V and 4 bases from J, the junction contained 9 bases not matched to a gene. CDR3 DNA: TGTGCCAGCAGCCCGACAGGGGGATGGGGCTATGGCTACACCTTC. Translation gives CASSPTGGWGYGYTF.

On this clonotype: At one boundary the junction diverges from the germline segment, which might be a read error. The chain couples TRBV6-1 to TRBJ1-4, with 8 bases matching TRBD1. This CDR3 has 14 residues. Germline V gene sequence: CDR1 MNHNS, CDR2 SASEGT. The chain's CDR3 is CASGRQGRDEKLFF. The CDR3 DNA follows: TGCGCCAGCGGCCGACAGGGGAGGGATGAAAAACTGTTTTTT.

This clonotype was picked up many times. The V and J genes are TRBV2 and TRBJ1-5; 7 nucleotides line up with TRBD1. J lost 2 bases, V lost 8 bases, and 3 bases had no gene match. The CDR3 is 13 amino acids. Per the germline V gene, CDR1 is SNHLY and CDR2 is FYNNEI. The CDR3, as DNA: TGTGCCAGCCAGCAGGGGGGCAATCAGCCCCAGCATTTT. This gives the protein CASQQGGNQPQHF.

A few counts support this clonotype. The chain is built from TRBV20-1 and TRBJ1-3, with TRBD1 identical over 7 bases. J lost 0 bases, V lost 3 bases, and 11 bases had no gene match. The V gene's germline CDR1 is DFQATT and CDR2 SNEGSKA (reference sequence). This CDR3 has 17 amino acids. The CDR3 reads CSASDWGGQTSGNTIYF. In nucleotides, the CDR3 is TGCAGTGCTAGTGATTGGGGGGGACAGACCTCTGGAAACACCATATATTTT.

This clonotype was seen many times. The V gene is TRBV13, the J gene TRBJ1-2; 7 bases match TRBD1. With 3 bases clipped from V and 13 bases from J, the junction kept 11 bases outside the gene matches. The CDR3 has 13 residues. Germline V gives CDR1 PRHDT, CDR2 FYEKMQ (reference sequence). The CDR3 nucleotides read TGTGCCAGCAGCTTGAGTACGACAGGGCGCGCCACCTTC. It translates to CASSLSTTGRATF.

This clonotype was observed a handful of times. The chain uses TRBV18 and TRBJ1-1; 7 nucleotides line up with TRBD1. J was trimmed by 2 bases and V by 5 bases; bases with no gene match: 5. From germline, CDR1 is KGHSH and CDR2 LQKENI. This CDR3 spans 14 amino acids. The CDR3 DNA reads as TGTGCCAGCTCAGCTCGACAGGGCAACACTGAAGCTTTCTTT. The encoded protein is CASSARQGNTEAFF. Looking up the rest from reference TRBV18 and TRBJ1-1 gives the full variable domain: NAGVMQNPRHLVRRRGQEARLRCSPMKGHSHVYWYRQLPEEGLKFMVYLQKENIIDESGMPKERFSAEFPKEGPSILRIQQVVRGDSAAYFCASSARQGNTEAFFGQGTRLTVV.

This rearrangement joins TRBV7-9 to TRBJ2-1; 10 positions match TRBD2. Germline V gene data show CDR1 as SEHNR and CDR2 as FQNEAQ (reference sequence). CDR3 size: 15 residues. The trim removed 5 bases at V and 6 bases at J, leaving 7 bases unmatched. Written as DNA, the CDR3 is TGTGCCAGCAGCCCCGGACTAGCGGAGCCCAATGAGCAGTTCTTC. Its protein is CASSPGLAEPNEQFF.

J is TRBJ1-1 and V is TRBV10-3; 8 positions match TRBD1. There are 12 residues in the CDR3. Germline values: CDR1 ENHRY, CDR2 SYGVKD. V lost 5 bases and J lost 6; bases outside the gene matches: 2. The DNA of the CDR3 is TGTGCCATCAGTACAGGGGGTTCTGAAGCTTTCTTT. This translates into CAISTGGSEAFF.

The rearrangement links TRBV5-1 to TRBJ2-5, with 7 bases matching TRBD1. This CDR3 is built from 15 residues. V shed 0 bases and J 1 base; nucleotides not matched to a gene: 3. CDR1 is SGHRS, CDR2 YFSETQ, per germline. The CDR3: CASSLVSGGQETQYF. The CDR3 nucleotides are TGCGCCAGCAGCTTGGTGTCAGGGGGCCAAGAGACCCAGTACTTC.

This chain links TRBV11-3 with TRBJ2-2; the match to TRBD1 covers 12 bases. The CDR3 length is 21 residues. CDR1 and CDR2 (germline): SGHNT, YENEEA. Losses at the gene ends were 5 bases for V and 0 bases for J; bases not matched to a gene: 16. The CDR3 sequence: CASSPRARDRGPFANTGELFF. DNA for the CDR3: TGTGCCAGCAGCCCCAGGGCAAGGGACAGGGGGCCTTTCGCGAACACCGGGGAGCTGTTTTTT. The full variable domain, rest sourced from reference TRBV11-3 and TRBJ2-2, is EAGVVQSPRYKIIEKKQPVAFWCNPISGHNTLYWYLQNLGQGPELLIRYENEEAVDDSQLPKDRFSAERLKGVDSTLKIQPAELGDSAVYLCASSPRARDRGPFANTGELFFGEGSRLTVL.

The chain carries TRBV11-2 and TRBJ2-1, with 9 positions matching TRBD2. CDR3 length equals 20 residues. The germline CDR1 and CDR2 sequences are SGHAT and FQNNGV. V trimming: 4 bases; J trimming: 0 bases; junction bases outside the gene matches: 16. This CDR3 is CASSSSRASGVTSSYNEQFF. For the CDR3, the DNA is TGTGCCAGCAGCTCATCCCGGGCTAGCGGGGTGACGAGCTCCTACAATGAGCAGTTCTTC.

This clonotype was detected only a few times. The CDR3 loop reads CASSFGGMGTGELFF. In DNA form, the CDR3 reads TGTGCCAGCAGTTTCGGGGGTATGGGCACCGGGGAGCTGTTTTTT. The chain links TRBV28 to TRBJ2-2, with D tentatively TRBD2 (6 bases). Germline V lookup: CDR1 MDHEN, CDR2 SYDVKM. The CDR3 totals 15 residues. Trimming left V 3 bases short and J 4 bases short, with 12 bases between.

Many counts were recorded for this clonotype. The chain has TRBV24-1 and TRBJ1-5; 8 bases match TRBD1. CDR1 is KGHDR, CDR2 SFDVKD, per germline. This CDR3 has 13 residues. With V trimmed by 7 bases and J by 5 bases, 3 bases remained unmatched. The CDR3, as DNA: TGTGCCACCAGGGACAGGGCCGATCAGCCCCAGCATTTT. This gives the protein CATRDRADQPQHF.

To note about this clonotype: Given a much more abundant clone one base away, this may be a read error. The chain carries TRBV12-3 or TRBV12-4 and TRBJ2-5; 7 nucleotides line up with TRBD1. Trimming cost V 4 bases and J 4 bases; bases outside gene matches: 9. CDR3 length equals 15 residues. DNA of the CDR3: TGTGCCAGCAGTTCGGCCCGGACAGGCCGAGAGACCCAGTACTTC. It encodes CASSSARTGRETQYF.

Concerning this clonotype: Being one base from a much bigger clone, this may be a read error. The CDR3 sequence: CTTSDWGRGPNQPQHF. CDR3 in DNA: TGTACCACCAGTGATTGGGGCAGGGGGCCGAATCAGCCCCAGCATTTT. The chain links TRBV24-1 to TRBJ1-5; 8 bases fit TRBD1. Looked up from germline, CDR1 is KGHDR and CDR2 is SFDVKD. The CDR3 sequence is 16 residues long.

This clonotype has ten or more counts. The rearrangement links TRBV20-1 to TRBJ2-5; 9 nucleotides align to TRBD2. The CDR3 extends over 14 amino acids. V gave up 5 bases and J gave up 3 bases; unmatched junction bases: 7. Germline V CDR1 and CDR2: DFQATT, SNEGSKA (reference sequence). The chain's CDR3 is CSAGLAGMEETQYF. For the CDR3, the DNA is TGCAGTGCTGGTCTAGCGGGGATGGAAGAGACCCAGTACTTC.

With respect to this clonotype: Possible read error: a much larger clone is one base away. V gene TRBV28 combines with J gene TRBJ2-7; D may be TRBD2 (6 bases). This CDR3 is 14 amino acids long. From germline, CDR1 is MDHEN and CDR2 SYDVKM. The CDR3 loop reads CACSHGTYAYEQYF. CDR3 coding DNA: TGTGCCTGCAGCCACGGGACTTACGCCTACGAGCAGTACTTC.

This clonotype was detected many times. V usage is TRBV24-1 and J usage is TRBJ1-5; D remains unclear. Deletions cut 1 base from V and 7 bases from J, with 7 bases between. Per germline, CDR1 KGHDR and CDR2 SFDVKD. This CDR3 comprises 13 residues. The CDR3 sequence: CATSDFLGQPQHF. CDR3 bases: TGTGCCACCAGTGATTTTTTAGGCCAGCCCCAGCATTTT.

Only a few counts were recorded for this clonotype. This chain uses TRBV19 with TRBJ1-5; D gene ambiguous. V was cut by 1 base and J by 0 bases, with 10 bases left in between. Per germline, CDR1 LNHDA and CDR2 SQIVND (reference sequence). This CDR3 region has 16 residues. The CDR3 DNA reads TGTGCCAGTAGTATAGTGGGAGCATATAGCAATCAGCCCCAGCATTTT. Amino acids: CASSIVGAYSNQPQHF.